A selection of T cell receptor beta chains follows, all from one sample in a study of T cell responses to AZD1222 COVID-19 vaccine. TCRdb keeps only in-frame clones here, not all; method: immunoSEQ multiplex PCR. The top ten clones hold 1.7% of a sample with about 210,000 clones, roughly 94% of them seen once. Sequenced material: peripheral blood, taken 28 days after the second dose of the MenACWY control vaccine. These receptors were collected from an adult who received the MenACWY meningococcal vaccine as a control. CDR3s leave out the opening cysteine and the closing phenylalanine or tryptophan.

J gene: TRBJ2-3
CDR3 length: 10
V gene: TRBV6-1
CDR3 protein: ASSEAADTQY

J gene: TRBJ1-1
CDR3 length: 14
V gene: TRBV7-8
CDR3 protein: ASSLRQGISPTEAF

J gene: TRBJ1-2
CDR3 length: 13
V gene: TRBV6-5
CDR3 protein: ASSSAGGGAIGYT

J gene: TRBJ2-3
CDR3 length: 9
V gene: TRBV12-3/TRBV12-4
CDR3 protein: ASSLTDTQY

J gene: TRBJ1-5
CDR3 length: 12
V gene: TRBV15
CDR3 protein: ATSRDDSGQPQH

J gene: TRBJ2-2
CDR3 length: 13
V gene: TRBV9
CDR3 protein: ASSGATGGTGELF

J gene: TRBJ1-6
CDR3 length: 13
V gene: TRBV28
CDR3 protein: ASSATGGWGSPLH

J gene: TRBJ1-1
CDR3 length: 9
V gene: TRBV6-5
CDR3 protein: ATTKAAEAF

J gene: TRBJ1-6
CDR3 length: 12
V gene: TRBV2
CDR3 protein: ASRATGVDSPLH

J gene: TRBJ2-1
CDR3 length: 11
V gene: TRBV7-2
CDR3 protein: ASRGASGNEQF

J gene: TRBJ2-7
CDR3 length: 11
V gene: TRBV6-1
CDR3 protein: ASSEQGAGEQY

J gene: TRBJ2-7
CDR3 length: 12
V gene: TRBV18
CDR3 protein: ASSQGLAAYEQY

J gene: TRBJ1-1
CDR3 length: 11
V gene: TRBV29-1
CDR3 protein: SVALRTRTEAF

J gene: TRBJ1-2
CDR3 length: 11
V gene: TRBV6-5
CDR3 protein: ASSRDRGNGYT

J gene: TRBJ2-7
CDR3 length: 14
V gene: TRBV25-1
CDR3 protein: ASTKVSLAGRYEQY

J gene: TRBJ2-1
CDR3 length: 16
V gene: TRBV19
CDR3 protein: ASSIPGTSGRVRNEQF

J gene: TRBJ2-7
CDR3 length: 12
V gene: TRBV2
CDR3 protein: ASSEDLSSYEQY

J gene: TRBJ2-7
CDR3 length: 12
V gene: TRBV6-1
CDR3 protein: ASSDGTGGDEQY

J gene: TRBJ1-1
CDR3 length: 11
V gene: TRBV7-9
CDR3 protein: ASSFEGSTEAF

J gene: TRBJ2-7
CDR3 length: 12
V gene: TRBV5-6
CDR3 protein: ASSKQSFSYEQY

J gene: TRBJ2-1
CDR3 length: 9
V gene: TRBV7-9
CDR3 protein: ASSLNNEQF

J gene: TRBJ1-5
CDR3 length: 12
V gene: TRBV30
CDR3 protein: AWAGQGVDQPQH

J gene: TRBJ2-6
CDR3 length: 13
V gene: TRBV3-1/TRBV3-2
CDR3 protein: ASSPPGSGANVLT

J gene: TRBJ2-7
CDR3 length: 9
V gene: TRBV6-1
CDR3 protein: ASSDVDEQY

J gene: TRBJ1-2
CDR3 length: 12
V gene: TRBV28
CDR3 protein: ASSLRATVDGYT

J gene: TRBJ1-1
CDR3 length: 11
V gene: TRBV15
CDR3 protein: ATGVGANTEAF

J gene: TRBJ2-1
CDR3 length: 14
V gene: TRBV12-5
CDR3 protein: ASGPPLAGGGDEQF

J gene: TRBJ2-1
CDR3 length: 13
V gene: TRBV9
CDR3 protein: ASSVSAGAGNEQF

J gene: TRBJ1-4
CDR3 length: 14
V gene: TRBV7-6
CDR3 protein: ASSSQGEGTNEKLF

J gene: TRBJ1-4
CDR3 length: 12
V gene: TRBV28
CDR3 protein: ASSRPATNEKLF

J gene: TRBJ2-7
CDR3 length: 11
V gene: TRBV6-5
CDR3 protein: ASSPGGVYEQY

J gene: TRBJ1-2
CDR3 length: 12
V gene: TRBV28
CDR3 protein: ASISTDKAYGYT

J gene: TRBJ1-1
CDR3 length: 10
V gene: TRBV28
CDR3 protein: ASREGATEAF

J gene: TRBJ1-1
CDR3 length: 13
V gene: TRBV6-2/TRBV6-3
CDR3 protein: ASSYSPPRNTEAF

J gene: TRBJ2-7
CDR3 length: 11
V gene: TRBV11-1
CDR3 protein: ASSLTVSYEQY

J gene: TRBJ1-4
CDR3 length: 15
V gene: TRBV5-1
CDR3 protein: ASSLGVGIATNEKLF

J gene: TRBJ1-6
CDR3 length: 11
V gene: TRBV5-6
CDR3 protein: ASGQNRDSPLH

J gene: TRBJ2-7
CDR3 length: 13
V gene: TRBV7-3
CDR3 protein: ASSQRGGEDYEQY

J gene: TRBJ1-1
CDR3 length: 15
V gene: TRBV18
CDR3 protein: ASSPWTLDRGNTEAF

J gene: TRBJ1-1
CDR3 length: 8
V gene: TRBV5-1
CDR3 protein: ASSLSGAF

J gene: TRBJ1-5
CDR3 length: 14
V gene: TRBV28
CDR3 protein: ASSPGQGMGNQPQH